This T cell receptor (beta chain) was identified during a study of T-cell memory formation after mild COVID-19. Study-level points and caveats: Among CD4+ contracting clones, most were CM and EM, and CD8+ ones EMRA.

On this clonotype itself: Its target is not known.

The CDR3 totals 12 residues. Germline V gene lookup returns CDR1 SQVTM and CDR2 ANQGSEA. J was trimmed by 2 bases and V by 7 bases; bases with no gene match: 5. MiXCR, run by TCRdb on the 5' RACE reads, gives a single entry per CDR3 protein. This table has hundreds of thousands of distinct CDR3 sequences, less than 25% appearing once. V and J are TRBV29-1 and TRBJ2-7; 7 positions match TRBD2. Material: PBMCs or a T cell subset sorted from them (not recorded which). The TCR comes from an adult woman who had mild COVID-19 (a few samples of this study predate the infection). Cell type and time point are not known. The CDR3 DNA reads as TGCAGCGCGTGGGGGGGAGCCTACGAGCAGTACTTC. It yields the protein CSAWGGAYEQYF.